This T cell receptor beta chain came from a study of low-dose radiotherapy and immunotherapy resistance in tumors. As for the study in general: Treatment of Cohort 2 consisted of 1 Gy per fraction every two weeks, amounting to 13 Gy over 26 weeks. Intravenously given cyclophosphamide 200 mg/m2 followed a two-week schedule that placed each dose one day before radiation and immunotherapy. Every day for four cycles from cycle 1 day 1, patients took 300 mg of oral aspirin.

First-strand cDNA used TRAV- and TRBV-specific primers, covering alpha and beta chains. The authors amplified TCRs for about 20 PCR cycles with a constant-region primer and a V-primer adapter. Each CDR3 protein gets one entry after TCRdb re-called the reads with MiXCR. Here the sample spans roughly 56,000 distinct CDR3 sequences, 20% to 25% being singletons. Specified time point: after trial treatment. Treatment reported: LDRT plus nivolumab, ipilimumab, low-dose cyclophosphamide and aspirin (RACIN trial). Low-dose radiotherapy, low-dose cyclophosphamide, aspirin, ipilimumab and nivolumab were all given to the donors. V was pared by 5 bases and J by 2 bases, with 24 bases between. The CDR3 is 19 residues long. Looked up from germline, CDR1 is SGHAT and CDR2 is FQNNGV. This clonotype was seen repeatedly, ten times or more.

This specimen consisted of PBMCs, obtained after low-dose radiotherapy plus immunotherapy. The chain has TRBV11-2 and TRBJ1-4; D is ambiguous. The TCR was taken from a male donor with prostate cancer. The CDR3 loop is CASSPLDHSQPSTNEKLFF. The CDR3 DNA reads TGTGCCAGCAGCCCATTGGACCACTCACAGCCGTCGACTAATGAAAAACTGTTTTTT.